A selection of T cell receptor beta chains follows, all from one sample in a study of T cells in tuberculosis. TCRdb's table, derived via immunoSEQ multiplex PCR, lists solely in-frame clones and lacks some. The sample contains about 59,000 clones, around 81% of which appear only once. Sequenced material: CD1b-GMM tetramer-negative cells sorted from PBMCs. The receptors come from an adult woman with latent tuberculosis. CDR3s include the opening cysteine and the closing phenylalanine or tryptophan. D genes are given only for firm matches. Not all rows give a size; the values are once, few, many and, for expanded clones, a class.

j_call v_call clone_size d_call cdr3_nt cdr3_aa
TRBJ2-1 TRBV5-1 NA TRBD2 TGCGCCAGCAGCTTGGTAGGACTAGCGGGAGTTGAGCAGTTCTTC CASSLVGLAGVEQFF
TRBJ2-7 TRBV14 NA NA TGTGCCAGCAGCCCCTTGGGACTCTCCTACGAGCAGTACTTC CASSPLGLSYEQYF
TRBJ1-5 TRBV28 NA NA TGTGCCATCCAGGGGACGAATCAGCCCCAGCATTTT CAIQGTNQPQHF
TRBJ2-7 TRBV7-8 NA TRBD1 TGTGCCAGCAGCCCACCGCCCGGGACAGCCCGGACGTACGAGCAGTACTTC CASSPPPGTARTYEQYF
TRBJ2-7 TRBV7-2 NA NA TGTGCCAGCAGCTCCGACAGGAAGGGGATCTACGAGCAGTACTTC CASSSDRKGIYEQYF
TRBJ1-6 TRBV7-9 NA NA TGTGCCAGCAGCTCCGGCGGTGCGCGATATAATTCACCCCTCCACTTT CASSSGGARYNSPLHF
TRBJ2-2 TRBV28 NA NA TGTGCCAGCAGTCCGGGGATGAGCACCGGGGAGCTGTTTTTT CASSPGMSTGELFF
TRBJ2-2 TRBV2 few NA TGTGCCAGCAGTGCAGGGTCCACCGGGGAGCTGTTTTTT CASSAGSTGELFF
TRBJ2-1 TRBV6-5 NA TRBD1 TGTGCCAGCACCCCGGGACAGGGGGCGAATGAGCAGTTCTTC CASTPGQGANEQFF
TRBJ2-1 TRBV7-2 NA TRBD2 TGTGCCAGCAGCTTAGAGGTAGCGGGGGGGGCCTACAATGAGCAGTTCTTC CASSLEVAGGAYNEQFF
TRBJ2-7 TRBV5-6 few TRBD1 TGTGCCAGCAGCTTGAACGGACAGGGGACCTACGAGCAGTACTTC CASSLNGQGTYEQYF
TRBJ1-1 TRBV6-1 NA TRBD1 TGTGCCAGCAGTGCGTACAGGGGGCCGGCGCTTAACACTGAAGCTTTCTTT CASSAYRGPALNTEAFF
TRBJ2-3 TRBV6-6 NA TRBD1 TGTGCCAGCACCTTAAAGGGACAGGGAAGAGATACGCAGTATTTT CASTLKGQGRDTQYF
TRBJ1-4 TRBV5-1 once NA TGCGCCAGCAGCTTAATGGGGGAGGATGAAAAACTGTTTTTT CASSLMGEDEKLFF
TRBJ1-1 TRBV11-3 NA NA TGTGCCAGCAGCCCCCTGGAGGGAAAAGCTTTCTTT CASSPLEGKAFF
TRBJ2-3 TRBV6-1 NA TRBD2 TGTGCCAGCAGGGCTAGCGGGGGCCTTACAGATACGCAGTATTTT CASRASGGLTDTQYF
TRBJ2-3 TRBV12-5 few TRBD2 TGTGCTAGTGGTGTAGCGGGAGGGATCACAGATACGCAGTATTTT CASGVAGGITDTQYF